This T cell receptor (beta chain) was captured by sequencing in a study of cytomegalovirus exposure and HLA in healthy donors. Study-wide points: Researchers reported that three CMV-associated chains were confirmed in vitro as CMV antigen-specific. Listed as cytomegalovirus-associated were 150 to 200 TCR beta chains. A subsequent analysis found that TCR clusters from the first cohort also tended to co-occur in the roughly 120 validation repertoires, with under 95% of cluster scores above 0.

This clone was seen only once. As yet, its antigen is unknown. Generated by immunoSEQ multiplex PCR, the TCRdb table keeps only in-frame clones and is missing some. The table records 95,000 to 150,000 clones, approximately 90% of them present only once. The donors formed part of the approximately 120-subject validation cohort, distinct from the roughly 620-subject first cohort. The specimen was PBMCs. This receptor was taken from a woman in her late teens or twenties in good health and CMV-seronegative.

The CDR3 bases are TGTGCCAGCAGCCCAGGGACTAGCGTCCCAGATACGCAGTATTTT. Protein sequence: CASSPGTSVPDTQYF. V usage is TRBV7-6 and J usage is TRBJ2-3; 10 bases agree with TRBD2. This CDR3 has 15 residues. J was trimmed by 4 bases and V by 5 bases; bases with no gene match: 6. Germline V gene data show CDR1 as SGHVS and CDR2 as FNYEAQ.